This TCR beta chain was found in a study of cytomegalovirus exposure and HLA in healthy donors. Study findings and constraints: Cytomegalovirus-associated TCR beta chains were listed, numbering some 170. An analysis that was carried out later associated 16,000 or so TCR beta sequences with HLA alleles at 0.05 false discovery rate. Reports showed the classifier diagnosing cytomegalovirus status with high specificity and sensitivity.

The germline CDR1 and CDR2 sequences are MNHEY and SMNVEV (reference sequence). This CDR3 has 14 residues. With 3 bases removed from V and 6 bases from J, the gap between germline ends came to 12 bases. The donors were healthy bone marrow donors. Points on this clone: No antigen is known for it.

The PCR used 60 Vbeta and 13 Jbeta primers. Sequencing was performed with immunoSEQ multiplex PCR; in TCRdb, only in-frame clones are kept and a portion is missing. The table shows tens of thousands of clones, with around 70% occurring only once. The specimen was PBMCs. This clonotype was obtained from a man aged 40-50 years in good health and CMV-seropositive. This chain connects TRBV27 to TRBJ2-1; a possible D gene is TRBD1 (5 bases). DNA for the CDR3: TGTGCCAGCAGTTTGCAGGGTCAACGCAATGAGCAGTTCTTC. It specifies CASSLQGQRNEQFF.